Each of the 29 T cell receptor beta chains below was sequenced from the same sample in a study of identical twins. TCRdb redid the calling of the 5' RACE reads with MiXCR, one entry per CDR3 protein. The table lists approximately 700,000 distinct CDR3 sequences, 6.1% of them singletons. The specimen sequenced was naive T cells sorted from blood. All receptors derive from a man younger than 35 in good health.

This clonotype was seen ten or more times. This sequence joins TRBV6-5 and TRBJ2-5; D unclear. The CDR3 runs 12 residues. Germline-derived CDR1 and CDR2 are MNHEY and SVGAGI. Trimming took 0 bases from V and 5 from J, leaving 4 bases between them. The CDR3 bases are TGTGCCAGCAGTTACTCTTGGGAGACCCAGTACTTC. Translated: CASSYSWETQYF.

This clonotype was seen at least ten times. The CDR3 loop is CATNSQRDIEQFF. The CDR3 DNA reads TGTGCCACGAACTCTCAGCGGGATATTGAGCAGTTCTTC. The chain has TRBV10-3 and TRBJ2-1, with TRBD2 matching over 7 bases. The CDR3 is made up of 13 amino acids. Unmatched junction bases numbered 12, after V lost 10 bases and J lost 9 bases. The germline CDR1 and CDR2 sequences are ENHRY and SYGVKD.

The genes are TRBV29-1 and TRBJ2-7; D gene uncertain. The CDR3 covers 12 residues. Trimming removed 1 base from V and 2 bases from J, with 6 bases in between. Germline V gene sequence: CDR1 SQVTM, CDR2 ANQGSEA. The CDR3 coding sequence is TGCAGCGTTGAAGGGAAACCCTACGAGCAGTACTTC. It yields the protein CSVEGKPYEQYF.

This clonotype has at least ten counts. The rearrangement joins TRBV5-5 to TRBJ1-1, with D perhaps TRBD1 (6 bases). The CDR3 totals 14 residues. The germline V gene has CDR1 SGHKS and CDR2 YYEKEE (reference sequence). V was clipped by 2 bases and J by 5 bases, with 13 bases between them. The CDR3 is CASSLKQGWTEAFF. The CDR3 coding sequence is TGTGCCAGCAGCTTAAAGCAGGGGTGGACTGAAGCTTTCTTT.

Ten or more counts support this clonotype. The CDR3 loop is CSVEGRTYNEQFF. The CDR3 DNA is TGCAGCGTTGAGGGTCGGACCTACAATGAGCAGTTCTTC. V and J are TRBV29-1 and TRBJ2-1; no reliable D call. Germline lookup yields CDR1 SQVTM and CDR2 ANQGSEA. This CDR3 is built from 13 residues. Trimming pared 3 bases from V and 2 bases from J, leaving 8 bases between.

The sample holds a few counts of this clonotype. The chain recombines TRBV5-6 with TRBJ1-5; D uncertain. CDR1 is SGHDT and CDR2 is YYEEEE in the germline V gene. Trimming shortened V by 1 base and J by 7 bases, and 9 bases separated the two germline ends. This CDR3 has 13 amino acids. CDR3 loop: CASSLRVSQPQHF. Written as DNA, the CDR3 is TGTGCCAGCAGCTTGAGGGTGAGCCAGCCCCAGCATTTT.

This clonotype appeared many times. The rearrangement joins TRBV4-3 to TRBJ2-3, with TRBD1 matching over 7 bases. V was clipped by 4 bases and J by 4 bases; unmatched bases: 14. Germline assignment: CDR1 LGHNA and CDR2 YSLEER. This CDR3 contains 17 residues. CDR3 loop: CASSPLLTGAPSDTQYF. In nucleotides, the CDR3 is TGCGCCAGCAGCCCCCTCCTTACAGGGGCTCCATCAGATACGCAGTATTTT.

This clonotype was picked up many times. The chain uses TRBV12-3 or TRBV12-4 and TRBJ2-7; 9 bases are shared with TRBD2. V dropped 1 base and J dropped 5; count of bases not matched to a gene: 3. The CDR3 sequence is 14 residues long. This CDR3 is CASSLVAGVNEQYF. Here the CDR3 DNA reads TGTGCCAGCAGTTTAGTAGCGGGAGTTAACGAGCAGTACTTC.

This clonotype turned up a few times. The CDR3 reads CASSYQISGRLNTGELFF. The CDR3 DNA is TGTGCCAGCAGTTACCAGATTAGCGGGAGGCTTAACACCGGGGAGCTGTTTTTT. The chain has TRBV6-5 and TRBJ2-2; 10 nucleotides align to TRBD2. V lost 2 bases, J lost 2 bases, and 8 bases stayed unmatched. The germline CDR1 and CDR2 sequences are MNHEY and SVGAGI. The CDR3 is 18 residues long.

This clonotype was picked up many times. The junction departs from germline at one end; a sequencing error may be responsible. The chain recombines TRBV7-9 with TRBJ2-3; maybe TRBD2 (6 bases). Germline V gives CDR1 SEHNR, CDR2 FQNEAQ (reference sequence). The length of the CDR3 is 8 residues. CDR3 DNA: TGTGCCAGCAGCTTCGGGAGTTTT. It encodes CASSFGSF.

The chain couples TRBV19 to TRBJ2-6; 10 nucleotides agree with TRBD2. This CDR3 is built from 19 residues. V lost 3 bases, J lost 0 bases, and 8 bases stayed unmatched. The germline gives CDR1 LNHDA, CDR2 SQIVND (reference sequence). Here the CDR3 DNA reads TGTGCCAGTAGTATCGGTCTAGCGGGAGTTGTCTCTGGGGCCAACGTCCTGACTTTC. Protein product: CASSIGLAGVVSGANVLTF.

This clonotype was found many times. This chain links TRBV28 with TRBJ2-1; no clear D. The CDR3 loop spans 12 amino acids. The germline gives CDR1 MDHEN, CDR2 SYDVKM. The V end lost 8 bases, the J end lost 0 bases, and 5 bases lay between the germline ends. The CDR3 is CASQSSYNEQFF. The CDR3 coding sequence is TGTGCCAGCCAGTCCTCCTACAATGAGCAGTTCTTC.

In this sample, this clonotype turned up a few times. This CDR3 reads CASSLSLAGRMKNIQYF. CDR3 sequence (DNA): TGTGCCAGCAGTTTATCCTTAGCGGGAAGGATGAAAAACATTCAGTACTTC. The V call is TRBV28, the J call TRBJ2-4, with 8 bases identical to TRBD2. The CDR3 runs 17 residues. V dropped 1 base and J dropped 4; count of bases not matched to a gene: 9. In germline, CDR1 is MDHEN, CDR2 SYDVKM.

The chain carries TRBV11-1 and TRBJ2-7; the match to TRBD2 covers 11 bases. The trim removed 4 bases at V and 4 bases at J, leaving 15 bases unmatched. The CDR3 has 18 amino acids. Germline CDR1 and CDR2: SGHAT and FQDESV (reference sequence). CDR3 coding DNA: TGTGCCAGCAGCTCTATAGCGGGAGGGACATTCCCCCCATACGAGCAGTACGTC. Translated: CASSSIAGGTFPPYEQYV.

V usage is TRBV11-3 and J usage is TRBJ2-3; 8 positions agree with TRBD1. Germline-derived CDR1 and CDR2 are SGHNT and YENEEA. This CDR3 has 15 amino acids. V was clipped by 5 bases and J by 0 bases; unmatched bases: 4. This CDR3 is CASSRQGTSTDTQYF. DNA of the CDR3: TGTGCCAGCAGCCGACAGGGGACTAGCACAGATACGCAGTATTTT. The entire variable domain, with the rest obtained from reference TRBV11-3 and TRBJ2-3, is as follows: EAGVVQSPRYKIIEKKQPVAFWCNPISGHNTLYWYLQNLGQGPELLIRYENEEAVDDSQLPKDRFSAERLKGVDSTLKIQPAELGDSAVYLCASSRQGTSTDTQYFGPGTRLTVL.

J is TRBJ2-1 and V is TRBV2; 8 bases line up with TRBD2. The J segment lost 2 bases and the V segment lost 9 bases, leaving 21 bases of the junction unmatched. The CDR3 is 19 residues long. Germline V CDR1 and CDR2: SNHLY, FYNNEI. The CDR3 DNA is TGTGCCAGTTTCCCGGAGTTAGCGGGATTCACCTCCCCCTACAATGAGCAGTTCTTC. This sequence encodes CASFPELAGFTSPYNEQFF.

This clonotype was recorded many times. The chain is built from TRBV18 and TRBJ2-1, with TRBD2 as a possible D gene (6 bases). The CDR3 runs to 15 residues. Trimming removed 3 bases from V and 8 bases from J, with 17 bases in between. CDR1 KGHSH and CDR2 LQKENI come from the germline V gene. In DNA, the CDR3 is TGTGCCAGCTCACCCGGACGGGAGTGGGGCGATGAGCAGTTCTTC. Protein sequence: CASSPGREWGDEQFF.

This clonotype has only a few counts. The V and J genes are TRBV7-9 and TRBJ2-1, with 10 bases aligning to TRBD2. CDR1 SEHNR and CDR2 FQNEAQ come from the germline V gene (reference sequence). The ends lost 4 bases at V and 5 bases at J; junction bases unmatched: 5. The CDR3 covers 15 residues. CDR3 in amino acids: CASSSGLADNNEQFF. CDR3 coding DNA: TGTGCCAGCAGCTCCGGACTAGCGGATAACAATGAGCAGTTCTTC.

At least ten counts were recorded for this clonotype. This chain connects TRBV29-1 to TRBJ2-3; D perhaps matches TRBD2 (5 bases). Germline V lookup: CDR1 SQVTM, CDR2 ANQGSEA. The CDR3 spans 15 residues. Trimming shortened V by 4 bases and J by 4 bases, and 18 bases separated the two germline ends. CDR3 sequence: CSVASPRKRADTQYF. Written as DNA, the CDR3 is TGCAGCGTTGCCTCCCCGAGGAAGAGGGCAGATACGCAGTATTTT.

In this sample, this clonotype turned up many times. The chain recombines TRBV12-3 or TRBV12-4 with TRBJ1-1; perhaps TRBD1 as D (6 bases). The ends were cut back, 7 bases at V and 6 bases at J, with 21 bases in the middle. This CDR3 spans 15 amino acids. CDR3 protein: CASNLQGPLFAEAFF. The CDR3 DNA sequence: TGTGCCAGCAATCTACAGGGACCTTTATTCGCTGAAGCTTTCTTT.

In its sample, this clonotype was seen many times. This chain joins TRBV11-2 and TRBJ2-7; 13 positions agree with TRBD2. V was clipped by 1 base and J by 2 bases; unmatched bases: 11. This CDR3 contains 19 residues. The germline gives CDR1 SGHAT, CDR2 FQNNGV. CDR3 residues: CASSLVDIGLAGVPYEQYF. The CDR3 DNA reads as TGTGCCAGCAGCTTAGTCGATATAGGACTAGCGGGAGTACCCTACGAGCAGTACTTC.

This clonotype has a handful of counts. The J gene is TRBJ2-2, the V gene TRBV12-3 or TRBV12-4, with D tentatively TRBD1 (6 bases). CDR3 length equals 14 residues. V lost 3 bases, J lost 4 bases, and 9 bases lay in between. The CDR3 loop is CASSLDRTTGELFF. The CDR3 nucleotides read TGTGCCAGCAGTTTGGACAGAACCACCGGGGAGCTGTTTTTT.

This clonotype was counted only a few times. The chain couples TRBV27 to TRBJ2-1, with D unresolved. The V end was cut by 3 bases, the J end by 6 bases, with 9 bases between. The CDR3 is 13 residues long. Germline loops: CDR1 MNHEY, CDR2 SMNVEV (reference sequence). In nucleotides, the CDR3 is TGTGCCAGCAGTTTCAGATTCTCCAATGAGCAGTTCTTC. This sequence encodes CASSFRFSNEQFF.

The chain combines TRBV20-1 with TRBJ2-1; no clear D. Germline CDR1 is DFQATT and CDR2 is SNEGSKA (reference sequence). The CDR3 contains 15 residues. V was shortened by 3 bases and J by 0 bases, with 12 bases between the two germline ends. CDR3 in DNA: TGCAGTGCTAGTGGATGGGCAGCCTCCTACAATGAGCAGTTCTTC. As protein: CSASGWAASYNEQFF.

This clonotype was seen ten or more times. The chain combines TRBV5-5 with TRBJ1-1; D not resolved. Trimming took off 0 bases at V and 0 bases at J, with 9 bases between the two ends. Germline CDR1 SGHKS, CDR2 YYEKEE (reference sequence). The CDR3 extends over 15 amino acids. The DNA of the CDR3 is TGTGCCAGCAGCTTGGAGAGGGTAATGAACACTGAAGCTTTCTTT. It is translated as CASSLERVMNTEAFF.

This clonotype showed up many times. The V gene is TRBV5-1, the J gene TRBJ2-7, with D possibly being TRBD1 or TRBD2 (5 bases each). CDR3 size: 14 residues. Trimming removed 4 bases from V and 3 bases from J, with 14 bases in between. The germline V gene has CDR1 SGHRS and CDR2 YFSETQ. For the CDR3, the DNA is TGCGCCAGCAGCCCCGGGACCGTTCTCTACGAGCAGTACTTC. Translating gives CASSPGTVLYEQYF.

The CDR3 region is CASSLRSEAFF. In DNA, the CDR3 is TGTGCCAGCAGTTTAAGGTCTGAAGCTTTCTTT. The V gene is TRBV28, the J gene TRBJ1-1, with D unresolved. The CDR3 is 11 amino acids. Germline V lookup: CDR1 MDHEN, CDR2 SYDVKM. Trimming cost V 2 bases and J 6 bases, with 4 bases left between them.

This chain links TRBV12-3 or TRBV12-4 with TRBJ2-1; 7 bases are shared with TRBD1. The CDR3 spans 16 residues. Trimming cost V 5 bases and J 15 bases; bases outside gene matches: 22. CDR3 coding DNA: TGTGCCAGCAGTCGAGGGACAGCCAGGGCGGCCCCTCGGGTGTTCTTC. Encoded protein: CASSRGTARAAPRVFF.

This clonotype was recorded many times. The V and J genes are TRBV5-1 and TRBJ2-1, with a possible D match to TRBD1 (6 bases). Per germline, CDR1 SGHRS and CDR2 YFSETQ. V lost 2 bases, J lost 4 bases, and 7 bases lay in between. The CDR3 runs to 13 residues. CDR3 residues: CASSFQGYNEQFF. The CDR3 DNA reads TGCGCCAGCAGCTTTCAGGGGTACAATGAGCAGTTCTTC.